The 30 T cell receptor beta chains listed next were all sequenced from one sample in a study of long-term antiretroviral therapy in people with HIV. Running of the v3.0 immunoSEQ assay took place at survey level. Sequenced by immunoSEQ multiplex PCR; TCRdb stores in-frame clones only, minus some. In the table there are roughly 40,000 clones, approximately 85% of which are singletons. The specimen was unsorted PBMCs, collected 3.1 years after starting antiretroviral therapy. These receptors were collected from a woman between 45 and 60 years old with HIV.

The J gene is TRBJ2-7, the V gene TRBV18, with D unclear. Per the germline V gene, CDR1 is KGHSH and CDR2 is LQKENI. Trimming shortened V by 2 bases and J by 3 bases, and 14 bases separated the two germline ends. This CDR3 has 15 amino acids. The CDR3 spells CASSPRNRNSYEQYF. The CDR3 coding sequence is TGTGCCAGCTCACCAAGGAATAGAAACAGCTACGAGCAGTACTTC.

As DNA, the CDR3 is TGTGCCAGCACCACAACGGGACGGACCTCTGGAAACACCATATATTTT. Protein product: CASTTTGRTSGNTIYF. The V and J genes are TRBV4-2 and TRBJ1-3; D possibly corresponds to TRBD1 (5 bases). The germline gives CDR1 LGHNA, CDR2 YNFKEQ. V was cut by 7 bases and J by 0 bases, with 16 bases left in between. The CDR3 is made up of 16 amino acids.

The CDR3 protein is CASSEAQNYGYTF. CDR3 bases: TGTGCCAGCAGTGAAGCACAGAACTATGGCTACACCTTC. This chain joins TRBV2 and TRBJ1-2; D gene unclear. V lost 0 bases to trimming and J lost 2 bases, with 4 bases between them. CDR3 size: 13 residues. Looked up from germline, CDR1 is SNHLY and CDR2 is FYNNEI. The whole variable domain, filled in from reference TRBV2 and TRBJ1-2, reads EPEVTQTPSHQVTQMGQEVILRCVPISNHLYFYWYRQILGQKVEFLVSFYNNEISEKSEIFDDQFSVERPDGSNFTLKIRSTKLEDSAMYFCASSEAQNYGYTFGSGTRLTVV.

The CDR3 DNA reads as TGTGCCAGCAGCTCTTGGACAGGGGGCGTTCCGAATGGCTACACCTTC. Its protein product is CASSSWTGGVPNGYTF. The chain has TRBV21-1 and TRBJ1-2; the table gives TRBD1 as D, unverified against the DNA. TRBV21-1 is an annotated pseudogene. CDR3 length: 16 residues.

The J gene is TRBJ1-1, the V gene TRBV5-1, with D unresolved. V lost 0 bases and J 1 base, leaving 4 bases between the germline ends. Germline V lookup: CDR1 SGHRS, CDR2 YFSETQ. The CDR3 is made up of 13 amino acids. This CDR3 is CASSLGTNTEAFF. Written as DNA, the CDR3 is TGCGCCAGCAGCTTGGGTACGAACACTGAAGCTTTCTTT.

The chain carries TRBV7-2 and TRBJ2-2; a possible D gene is TRBD1 (5 bases). This CDR3 spans 14 amino acids. The germline V gene encodes CDR1 SGHTA and CDR2 FQGNSA. Trimming took 6 bases from V and 4 from J, leaving 12 bases between them. CDR3 amino acids: CASSRQKGTGELFF. As DNA, the CDR3 is TGTGCCAGCAGTCGACAGAAGGGCACCGGGGAGCTGTTTTTT.

The V and J genes are TRBV5-6 and TRBJ1-2, with TRBD1 matching over 7 bases. Trimming cost V 0 bases and J 4 bases; bases outside gene matches: 3. This CDR3 spans 14 amino acids. From germline, CDR1 is SGHDT and CDR2 YYEEEE. CDR3 amino acids: CASSLAQGGYGYTF. The CDR3 DNA sequence: TGTGCCAGCAGCTTGGCGCAGGGGGGCTATGGCTACACCTTC.

In its sample, this clone was seen once. The rearrangement links TRBV7-3 to TRBJ1-1; 7 nucleotides agree with TRBD1. The CDR3 is 15 amino acids. The V segment lost 5 bases and the J segment 6 bases; nucleotides outside the gene matches: 12. Looked up from germline, CDR1 is SGHTA and CDR2 is FQGTGA. CDR3 nucleotides: TGTGCCAGCAGCCGATCACAGGGGCTAAAGGCTGAAGCTTTCTTT. It is translated as CASSRSQGLKAEAFF.

This clone was detected only a few times. The CDR3 sequence is CASSLAYGLAVTDTQYF. DNA of the CDR3: TGTGCCAGCAGCTTGGCATATGGGTTAGCGGTAACAGATACGCAGTATTTT. The genes are TRBV5-5 and TRBJ2-3, with a weak D call TRBD2 (6 bases). CDR3 length: 17 residues. Trimming stripped 0 bases from V and 3 bases from J, with 17 bases between. Germline V gives CDR1 SGHKS, CDR2 YYEKEE (reference sequence).

This sequence joins TRBV6-5 and TRBJ2-3; tentative D call: TRBD2 (6 bases). The CDR3 contains 14 residues. Germline CDR1 reads MNHEY; CDR2 reads SVGAGI. Trimming shortened V by 6 bases and J by 3 bases, and 13 bases separated the two germline ends. In DNA form, the CDR3 reads TGTGCCAGCAGCCGGGACTTATGGACAGATACGCAGTATTTT. Amino acids: CASSRDLWTDTQYF.

The chain carries TRBV7-9 and TRBJ2-2; 7 bases align to TRBD1. Per germline, CDR1 SEHNR and CDR2 FQNEAQ (reference sequence). The CDR3 consists of 13 residues. V shed 5 bases and J 6 bases; nucleotides not matched to a gene: 3. In nucleotides, the CDR3 is TGTGCCAGCAGCGCCGGACAGGCCGGGGAGCTGTTTTTT. This translates into CASSAGQAGELFF. The full variable domain, completed using reference TRBV7-9 and TRBJ2-2, is DTGVSQNPRHKITKRGQNVTFRCDPISEHNRLYWYRQTLGQGPEFLTYFQNEAQLEKSRLLSDRFSAERPKGSFSTLEIQRTEQGDSAMYLCASSAGQAGELFFGEGSRLTVL.

V usage is TRBV7-2 and J usage is TRBJ2-7; 12 bases fit TRBD2. V gave up 5 bases and J gave up 1 base; unmatched junction bases: 3. Germline V gene data show CDR1 as SGHTA and CDR2 as FQGNSA. The length of the CDR3 is 15 residues. The CDR3 reads CASSVTSGGSYEQYF. DNA of the CDR3: TGTGCCAGCAGCGTGACTAGCGGGGGATCCTACGAGCAGTACTTC. Full variable domain (rest looked up from reference TRBV7-2 and TRBJ2-7): GAGVSQSPSNKVTEKGKDVELRCDPISGHTALYWYRQSLGQGLEFLIYFQGNSAPDKSGLPSDRFSAERTGGSVSTLTIQRTQQEDSAVYLCASSVTSGGSYEQYFGPGTRLTVT.

The V and J genes are TRBV5-5 and TRBJ2-2; D assignment may be TRBD1 or TRBD2 (5 bases each). Germline V CDR1 and CDR2: SGHKS, YYEKEE (reference sequence). This CDR3 has 15 residues. V lost 4 bases and J lost 4, with 14 bases in between. Written as DNA, the CDR3 is TGTGCCAGCAGCGCCGGGGCGCGTGGCACCGGGGAGCTGTTTTTT. Its translation is CASSAGARGTGELFF.

The gene calls are TRBV6-1 and TRBJ1-2; D is unresolved. V lost 2 bases, J lost 3 bases, and 7 bases lay in between. CDR3 length equals 13 residues. CDR1 and CDR2 from the germline V gene are MNHNS and SASEGT. CDR3 amino acids: CASSENGYYGYTF. The CDR3 bases are TGTGCCAGCAGTGAAAATGGTTACTATGGCTACACCTTC.

This chain joins TRBV7-2 and TRBJ2-1; 9 bases match TRBD2. The CDR3 runs 15 residues. Germline CDR1 is SGHTA and CDR2 is FQGNSA. The trim removed 2 bases at V and 4 bases at J, leaving 3 bases unmatched. The CDR3 sequence: CASSLTRGGYNEQFF. CDR3 in DNA: TGTGCCAGCAGCTTAACGCGGGGGGGGTACAATGAGCAGTTCTTC.

V is TRBV7-3 and J is TRBJ2-5; the D gene is possibly TRBD2 (7 bases). The CDR3 has 15 residues. Germline V gene lookup returns CDR1 SGHTA and CDR2 FQGTGA. V was trimmed by 5 bases and J by 1 base, leaving 14 bases between them. The CDR3 sequence: CASSNEGGSQETQYF. The CDR3 DNA sequence: TGTGCCAGCAGCAATGAGGGGGGGAGCCAAGAGACCCAGTACTTC.

The chain uses TRBV15 and TRBJ2-3, with D maybe TRBD2 (6 bases). The V and J ends lost 3 bases and 4 bases respectively, with 11 bases between them. The CDR3 spans 14 residues. The germline V gene has CDR1 LNHNV and CDR2 YYDKDF (reference sequence). The CDR3 DNA reads as TGTGCCACCAGCAGGCTATCGGGAGCAGATACGCAGTATTTT. As protein: CATSRLSGADTQYF.

The gene calls are TRBV6-1 and TRBJ1-3; a possible D gene is TRBD1 (5 bases). The CDR3 is 13 residues long. Germline CDR1 reads MNHNS; CDR2 reads SASEGT. V was clipped by 6 bases and J by 1 base, with 7 bases between them. Here the CDR3 DNA reads TGTGCCAGCAGAGGGGCTTCTGGAAACACCATATATTTT. Amino acid sequence: CASRGASGNTIYF.

The chain couples TRBV5-1 to TRBJ2-5, with 15 bases identical to TRBD2. The CDR3 covers 17 residues. The germline V gene encodes CDR1 SGHRS and CDR2 YFSETQ. Germline trimming cut 4 bases from V and 5 bases from J; bases unmatched to any gene: 9. This chain's CDR3 is CASSLWTSGGAGETQYF. The CDR3 DNA reads as TGCGCCAGCAGCCTCTGGACTAGCGGGGGGGCGGGGGAGACCCAGTACTTC.

V is TRBV6-6 and J is TRBJ2-2, with D perhaps matching TRBD1 (6 bases). With 6 bases removed from V and 2 bases from J, the gap between germline ends came to 16 bases. This CDR3 is built from 16 residues. Germline values: CDR1 MNHNY, CDR2 SVGAGI (reference sequence). CDR3 sequence reads: CASSSLGQLNTGELFF. The CDR3 region has the DNA TGTGCCAGCAGCTCACTAGGACAGCTTAACACCGGGGAGCTGTTTTTT.

The gene calls are TRBV20-1 and TRBJ1-2; perhaps TRBD1 as D (5 bases). V shed 2 bases and J shed 8 bases, with 9 bases lying between them. CDR3 length: 11 amino acids. Germline V CDR1 and CDR2: DFQATT, SNEGSKA (reference sequence). CDR3 loop: CSARRGDGYTF. CDR3 sequence (DNA): TGCAGTGCTAGACGGGGGGACGGCTACACCTTC.

The chain has TRBV6-1 and TRBJ1-2, with D unclear. Germline V gene sequence: CDR1 MNHNS, CDR2 SASEGT. The CDR3 totals 13 residues. The V end lost 4 bases, the J end lost 8 bases, and 14 bases lay between the germline ends. The CDR3 bases are TGTGCCAGCAGTGGGATAGCCCCCGGGGGCTACACCTTC. Translated, it gives CASSGIAPGGYTF.

The genes are TRBV7-9 and TRBJ2-3; D possibly uses TRBD1 or TRBD2 (5 bases each). V lost 2 bases and J 6 bases, leaving 9 bases between the germline ends. The CDR3 is 13 residues long. Per germline, CDR1 SEHNR and CDR2 FQNEAQ (reference sequence). DNA for the CDR3: TGTGCCAGCAGCTTAAAGTGGGACGATACGCAGTATTTT. This codes for CASSLKWDDTQYF.

The chain has TRBV11-3 and TRBJ1-1, with TRBD1 matching over 7 bases. V dropped 6 bases and J dropped 1; count of bases not matched to a gene: 2. This CDR3 is built from 13 residues. Germline loops: CDR1 SGHNT, CDR2 YENEEA. In DNA, the CDR3 is TGTGCCAGCAGAGGGGGCTGGAACACTGAAGCTTTCTTT. This gives the protein CASRGGWNTEAFF.

The rearrangement uses TRBV6-1 and TRBJ2-1; 8 bases match TRBD2. V gave up 6 bases and J gave up 0 bases; unmatched junction bases: 4. Germline loops: CDR1 MNHNS, CDR2 SASEGT. This CDR3 is 15 amino acids long. The CDR3 region has the DNA TGTGCCAGCAGCCGAGCGGGGGCCTCCTACAATGAGCAGTTCTTC. Amino acid sequence: CASSRAGASYNEQFF.

This chain uses TRBV5-4 with TRBJ1-3, with 10 bases matching TRBD1. The CDR3 has 18 residues. The germline V gene encodes CDR1 SGHNT and CDR2 YYREEE (reference sequence). V was pared by 0 bases and J by 4 bases, with 10 bases of the junction left unmatched. CDR3 sequence: CASSLAADRGRTGNTIYF. DNA for the CDR3: TGTGCCAGCAGCTTGGCTGCCGACAGGGGGCGTACAGGAAACACCATATATTTT. Filled out from reference TRBV5-4 and TRBJ1-3, the complete variable domain reads ETGVTQSPTHLIKTRGQQVTLRCSSQSGHNTVSWYQQALGQGPQFIFQYYREEENGRGNFPPRFSGLQFPNYSSELNVNALELDDSALYLCASSLAADRGRTGNTIYFGEGSWLTVV.

The chain uses TRBV5-1 and TRBJ1-3; tentative D call: TRBD1 (6 bases). Germline lookup yields CDR1 SGHRS and CDR2 YFSETQ. There are 14 residues in the CDR3. Trimming took 3 bases from V and 4 from J, leaving 11 bases between them. Written as DNA, the CDR3 is TGCGCCAGCAGCTCAGGGGAAATCGGAAACACCATATATTTT. Translating gives CASSSGEIGNTIYF. The full variable domain, with the rest looked up from reference TRBV5-1 and TRBJ1-3, is KAGVTQTPRYLIKTRGQQVTLSCSPISGHRSVSWYQQTPGQGLQFLFEYFSETQRNKGNFPGRFSGRQFSNSRSEMNVSTLELGDSALYLCASSSGEIGNTIYFGEGSWLTVV.

This clone was detected only once. The chain links TRBV18 to TRBJ1-5, with 7 bases aligning to TRBD1. Germline-derived CDR1 and CDR2 are KGHSH and LQKENI. Losses at the gene ends were 0 bases for V and 5 bases for J; bases not matched to a gene: 10. The CDR3 consists of 17 residues. The CDR3 DNA is TGTGCCAGCTCACCACCGTTGGGGCCAGGGGGTCATCAGCCCCAGCATTTT. Its translation: CASSPPLGPGGHQPQHF.

The rearrangement links TRBV7-2 to TRBJ2-7; 8 bases map to TRBD1. The CDR3 is 16 residues long. The V segment lost 1 base and the J segment 2 bases; nucleotides outside the gene matches: 7. CDR1 and CDR2 (germline): SGHTA, FQGNSA. CDR3 protein: CASSLDPQTGAYEQYF. The DNA of the CDR3 is TGTGCCAGCAGCTTAGATCCCCAGACAGGGGCCTACGAGCAGTACTTC.

This chain joins TRBV9 and TRBJ1-2; weak D call: TRBD1 (5 bases). Germline values: CDR1 SGDLS, CDR2 YYNGEE. The CDR3 consists of 12 residues. The germline V and J ends were trimmed by 4 bases and 8 bases, with 12 bases remaining between them. Here the CDR3 DNA reads TGTGCCAGCAGCCGCGCGGGGGACGGCTACACCTTC. Residues: CASSRAGDGYTF.